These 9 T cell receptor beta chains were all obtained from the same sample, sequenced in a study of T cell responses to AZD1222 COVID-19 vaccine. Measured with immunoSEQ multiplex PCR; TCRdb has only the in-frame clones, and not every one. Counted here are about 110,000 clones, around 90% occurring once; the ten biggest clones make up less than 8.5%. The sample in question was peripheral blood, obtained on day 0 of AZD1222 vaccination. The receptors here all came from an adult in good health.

The CDR3 nucleotides are TGTGCCAGCAGCTTAGGACAGGCCGCTAACTATGGCTACACCTTC. This gives the protein CASSLGQAANYGYTF. The chain joins TRBV7-9 to TRBJ1-2; D might be TRBD1 (6 bases). Trimming took 1 base from V and 0 from J, leaving 9 bases between them. The V gene's germline CDR1 is SEHNR and CDR2 FQNEAQ (reference sequence). This CDR3 is 15 amino acids long.

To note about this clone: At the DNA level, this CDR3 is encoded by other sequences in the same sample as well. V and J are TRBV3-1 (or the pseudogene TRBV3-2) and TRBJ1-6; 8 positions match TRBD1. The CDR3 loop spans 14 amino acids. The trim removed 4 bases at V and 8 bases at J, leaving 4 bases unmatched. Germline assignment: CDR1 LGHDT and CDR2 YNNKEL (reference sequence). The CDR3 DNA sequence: TGTGCCAGCAGCCTACAGGGGGGTGATTCACCCCTCCACTTT. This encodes CASSLQGGDSPLHF.

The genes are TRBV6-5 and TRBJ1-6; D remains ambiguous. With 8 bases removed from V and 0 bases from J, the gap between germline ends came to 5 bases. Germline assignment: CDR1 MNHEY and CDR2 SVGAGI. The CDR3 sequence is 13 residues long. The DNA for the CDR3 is TGTGCCAGCTTTTACTCCTATAATTCACCCCTCCACTTT. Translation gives CASFYSYNSPLHF.

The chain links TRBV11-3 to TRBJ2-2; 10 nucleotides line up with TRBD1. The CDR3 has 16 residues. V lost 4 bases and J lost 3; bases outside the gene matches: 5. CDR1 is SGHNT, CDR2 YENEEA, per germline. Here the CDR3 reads CASSSGQGRDTGELFF. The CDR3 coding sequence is TGTGCCAGCAGCTCGGGACAGGGGCGAGACACCGGGGAGCTGTTTTTT.

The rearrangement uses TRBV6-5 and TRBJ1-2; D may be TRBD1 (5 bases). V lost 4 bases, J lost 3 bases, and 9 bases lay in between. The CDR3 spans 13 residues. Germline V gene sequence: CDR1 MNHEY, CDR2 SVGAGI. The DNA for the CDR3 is TGTGCCAGCAGTTCCGACAGAGACTATGGCTACACCTTC. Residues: CASSSDRDYGYTF.

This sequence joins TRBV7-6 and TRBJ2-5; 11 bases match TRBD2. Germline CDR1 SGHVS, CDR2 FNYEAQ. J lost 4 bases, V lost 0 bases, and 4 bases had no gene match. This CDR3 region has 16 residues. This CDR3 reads CASSLALAGGGETQYF. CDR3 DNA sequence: TGTGCCAGCAGCTTAGCCCTAGCGGGAGGTGGAGAGACCCAGTACTTC.

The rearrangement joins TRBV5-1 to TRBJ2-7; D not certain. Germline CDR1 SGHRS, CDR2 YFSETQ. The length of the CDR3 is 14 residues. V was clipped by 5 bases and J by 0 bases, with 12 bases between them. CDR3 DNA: TGCGCCAGCAGTTGGGGAACGGACTCCTACGAGCAGTACTTC. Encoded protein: CASSWGTDSYEQYF.

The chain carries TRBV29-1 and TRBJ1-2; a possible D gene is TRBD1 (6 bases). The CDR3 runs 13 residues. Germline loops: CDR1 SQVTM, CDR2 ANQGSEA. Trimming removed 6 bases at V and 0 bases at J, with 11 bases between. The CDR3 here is CSVSGTPNYGYTF. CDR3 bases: TGCAGCGTGTCCGGGACACCTAACTATGGCTACACCTTC. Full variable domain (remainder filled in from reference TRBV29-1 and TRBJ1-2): SAVISQKPSRDICQRGTSLTIQCQVDSQVTMMFWYRQQPGQSLTLIATANQGSEATYESGFVIDKFPISRPNLTFSTLTVSNMSPEDSSIYLCSVSGTPNYGYTFGSGTRLTVV.

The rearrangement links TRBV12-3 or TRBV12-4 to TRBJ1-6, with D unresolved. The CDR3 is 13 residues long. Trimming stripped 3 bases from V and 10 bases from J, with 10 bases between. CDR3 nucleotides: TGTGCCAGCAGTTTCAGTGGGGTATCACCCCTCCACTTT. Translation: CASSFSGVSPLHF.